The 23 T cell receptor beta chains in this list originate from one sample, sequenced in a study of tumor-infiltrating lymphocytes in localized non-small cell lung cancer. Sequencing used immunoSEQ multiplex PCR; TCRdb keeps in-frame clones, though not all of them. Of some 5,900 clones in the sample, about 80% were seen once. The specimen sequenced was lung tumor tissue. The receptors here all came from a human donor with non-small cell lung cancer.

CDR3 sequence (DNA): TGTGCCAGCAGTTACGGGCAGGGGGCAAGCTACACCTTC. Its protein product is CASSYGQGASYTF. The chain carries TRBV6-5 and TRBJ1-2, with 8 positions matching TRBD1. CDR1 and CDR2 from the germline V gene are MNHEY and SVGAGI. The CDR3 sequence is 13 residues long. Trimming removed 2 bases from V and 9 bases from J; junction bases left unmatched: 5.

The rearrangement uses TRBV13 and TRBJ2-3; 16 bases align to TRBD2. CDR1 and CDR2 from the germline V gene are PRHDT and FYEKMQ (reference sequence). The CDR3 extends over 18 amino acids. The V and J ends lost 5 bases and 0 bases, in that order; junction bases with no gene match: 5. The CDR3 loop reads CASSGTSGRALSTDTQYF. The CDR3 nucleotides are TGTGCCAGCAGCGGGACTAGCGGGAGGGCTCTTAGCACAGATACGCAGTATTTT.

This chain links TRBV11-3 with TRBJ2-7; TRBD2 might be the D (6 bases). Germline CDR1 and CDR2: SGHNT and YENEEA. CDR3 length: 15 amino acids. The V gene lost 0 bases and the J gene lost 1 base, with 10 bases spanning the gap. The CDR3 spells CASSLEGEVSYEQYF. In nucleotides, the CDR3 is TGTGCCAGCAGCTTAGAGGGGGAGGTGTCCTACGAGCAGTACTTC.

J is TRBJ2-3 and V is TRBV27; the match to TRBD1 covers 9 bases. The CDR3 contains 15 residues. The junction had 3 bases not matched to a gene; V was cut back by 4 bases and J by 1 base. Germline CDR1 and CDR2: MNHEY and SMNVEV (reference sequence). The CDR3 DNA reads TGTGCCAGCAGTTGGGGGGACAGGGGCACAGATACGCAGTATTTT. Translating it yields CASSWGDRGTDTQYF.

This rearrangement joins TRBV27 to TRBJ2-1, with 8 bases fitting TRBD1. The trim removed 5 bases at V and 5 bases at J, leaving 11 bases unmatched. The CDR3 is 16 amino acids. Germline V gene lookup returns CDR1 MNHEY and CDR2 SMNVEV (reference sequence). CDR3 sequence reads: CASSRNRDRPNNEQFF. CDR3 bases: TGTGCCAGCAGTAGAAACCGGGACAGGCCGAACAATGAGCAGTTCTTC.

The CDR3 nucleotides are TGTGCCACCAGCAGAGGAGACGGTTCTAACTATGGCTACACCTTC. This sequence encodes CATSRGDGSNYGYTF. The chain recombines TRBV15 with TRBJ1-2; no firm D call. V lost 1 base to trimming and J lost 0 bases, with 9 bases between them. The length of the CDR3 is 15 residues. Germline assignment: CDR1 LNHNV and CDR2 YYDKDF (reference sequence).

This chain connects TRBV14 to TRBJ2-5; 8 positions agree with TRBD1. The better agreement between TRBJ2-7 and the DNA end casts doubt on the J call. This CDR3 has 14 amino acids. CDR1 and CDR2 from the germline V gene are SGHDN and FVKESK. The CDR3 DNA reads TGTGCCAGCAGCCTTCAGGGGGCTGGGTACGAGCAGTACTTC. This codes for CASSLQGAGYEQYF.

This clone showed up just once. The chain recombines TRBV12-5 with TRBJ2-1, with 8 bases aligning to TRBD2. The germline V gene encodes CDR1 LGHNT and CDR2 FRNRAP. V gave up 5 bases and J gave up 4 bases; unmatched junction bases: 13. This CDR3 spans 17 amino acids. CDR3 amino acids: CASGLSVSSGTYNEQFF. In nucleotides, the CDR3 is TGTGCTAGTGGTCTCTCCGTAAGTAGCGGGACTTACAATGAGCAGTTCTTC.

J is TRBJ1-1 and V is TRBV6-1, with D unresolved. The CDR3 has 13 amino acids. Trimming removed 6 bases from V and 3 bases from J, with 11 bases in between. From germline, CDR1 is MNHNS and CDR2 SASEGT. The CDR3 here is CASRAGFDTEAFF. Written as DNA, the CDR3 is TGTGCCAGCAGGGCCGGGTTCGACACTGAAGCTTTCTTT.

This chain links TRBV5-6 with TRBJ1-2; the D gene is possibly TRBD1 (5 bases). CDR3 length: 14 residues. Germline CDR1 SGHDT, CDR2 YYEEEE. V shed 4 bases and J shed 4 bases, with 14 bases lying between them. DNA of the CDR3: TGTGCCAGCAGCCTCTGGGGACCGAGCTATGGCTACACCTTC. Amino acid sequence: CASSLWGPSYGYTF. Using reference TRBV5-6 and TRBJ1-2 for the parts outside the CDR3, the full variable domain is DAGVTQSPTHLIKTRGQQVTLRCSPKSGHDTVSWYQQALGQGPQFIFQYYEEEERQRGNFPDRFSGHQFPNYSSELNVNALLLGDSALYLCASSLWGPSYGYTFGSGTRLTVV.

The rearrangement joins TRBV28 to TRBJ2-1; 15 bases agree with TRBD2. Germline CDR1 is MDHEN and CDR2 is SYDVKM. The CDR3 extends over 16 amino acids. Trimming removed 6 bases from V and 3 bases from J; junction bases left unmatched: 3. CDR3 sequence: CASSGTSGGIYNEQFF. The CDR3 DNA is TGTGCCAGCAGCGGGACTAGCGGGGGGATCTACAATGAGCAGTTCTTC. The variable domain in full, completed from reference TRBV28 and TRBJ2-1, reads DVKVTQSSRYLVKRTGEKVFLECVQDMDHENMFWYRQDPGLGLRLIYFSYDVKMKEKGDIPEGYSVSREKKERFSLILESASTNQTSMYLCASSGTSGGIYNEQFFGPGTRLTVL.

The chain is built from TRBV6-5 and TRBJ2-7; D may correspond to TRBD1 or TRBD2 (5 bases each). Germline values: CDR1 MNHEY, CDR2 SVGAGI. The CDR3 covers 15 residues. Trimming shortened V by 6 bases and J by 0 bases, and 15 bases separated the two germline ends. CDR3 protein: CASSAGTSSSYEQYF. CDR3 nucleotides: TGTGCCAGCAGCGCCGGGACGTCTAGCTCCTACGAGCAGTACTTC.

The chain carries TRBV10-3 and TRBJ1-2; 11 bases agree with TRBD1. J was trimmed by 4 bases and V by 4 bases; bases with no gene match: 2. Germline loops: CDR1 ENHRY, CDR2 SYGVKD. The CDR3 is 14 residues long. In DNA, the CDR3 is TGTGCCATCAGTGGGGACAGGGGGGCCTATGGCTACACCTTC. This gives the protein CAISGDRGAYGYTF.

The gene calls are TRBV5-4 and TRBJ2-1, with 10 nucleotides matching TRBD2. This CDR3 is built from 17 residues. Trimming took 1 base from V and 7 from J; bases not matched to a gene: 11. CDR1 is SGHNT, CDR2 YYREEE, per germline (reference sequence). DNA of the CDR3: TGTGCCAGCAGCTTGCCCTTCCTAGCGGGAGCAAAGAATGAGCAGTTCTTC. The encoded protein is CASSLPFLAGAKNEQFF.

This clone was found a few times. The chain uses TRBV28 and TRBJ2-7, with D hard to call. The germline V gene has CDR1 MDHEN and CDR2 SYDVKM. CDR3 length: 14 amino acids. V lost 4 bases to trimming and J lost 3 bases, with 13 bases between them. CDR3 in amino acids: CASSSPTSFYEQYF. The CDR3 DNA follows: TGTGCCAGCAGTTCACCGACCTCCTTCTACGAGCAGTACTTC.

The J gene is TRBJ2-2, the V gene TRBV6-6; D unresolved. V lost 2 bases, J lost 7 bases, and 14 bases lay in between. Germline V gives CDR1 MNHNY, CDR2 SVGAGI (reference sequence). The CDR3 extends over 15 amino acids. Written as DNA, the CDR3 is TGTGCCAGCAGTTACGGAGTTCCCCTTGGCGGGGAGCTGTTTTTT. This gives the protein CASSYGVPLGGELFF.

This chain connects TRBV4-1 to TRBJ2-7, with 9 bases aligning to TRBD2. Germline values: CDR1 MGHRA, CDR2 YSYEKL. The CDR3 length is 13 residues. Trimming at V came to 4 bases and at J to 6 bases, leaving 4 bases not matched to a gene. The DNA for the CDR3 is TGCGCCAGCAGCCGTGCGACTAGCGGCGAGCAGTACTTC. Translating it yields CASSRATSGEQYF.

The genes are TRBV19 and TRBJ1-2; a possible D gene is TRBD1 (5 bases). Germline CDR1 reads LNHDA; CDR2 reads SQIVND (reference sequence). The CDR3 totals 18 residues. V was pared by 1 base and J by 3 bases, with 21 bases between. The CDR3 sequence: CASSIGPAGTLWDYGYTF. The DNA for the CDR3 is TGTGCCAGTAGTATAGGTCCGGCAGGGACGCTCTGGGACTATGGCTACACCTTC.

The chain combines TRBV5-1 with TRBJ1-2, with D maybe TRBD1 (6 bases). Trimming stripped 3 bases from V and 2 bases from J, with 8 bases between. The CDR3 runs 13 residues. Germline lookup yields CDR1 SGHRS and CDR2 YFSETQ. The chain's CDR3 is CASSSGGNYGYTF. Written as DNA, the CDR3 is TGCGCCAGCAGCTCCGGGGGCAACTATGGCTACACCTTC.

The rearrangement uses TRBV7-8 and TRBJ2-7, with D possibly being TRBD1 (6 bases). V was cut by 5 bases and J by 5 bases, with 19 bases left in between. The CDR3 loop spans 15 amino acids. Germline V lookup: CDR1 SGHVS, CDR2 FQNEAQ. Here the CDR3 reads CASSKTGQFTDEQYF. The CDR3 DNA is TGTGCCAGCAGCAAGACCGGACAGTTTACTGACGAGCAGTACTTC.

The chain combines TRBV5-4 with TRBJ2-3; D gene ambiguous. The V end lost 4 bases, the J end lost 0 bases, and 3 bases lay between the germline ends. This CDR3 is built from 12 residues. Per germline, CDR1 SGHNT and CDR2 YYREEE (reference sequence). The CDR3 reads CASSRSTDTQYF. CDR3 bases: TGTGCCAGCAGCCGTAGCACAGATACGCAGTATTTT.

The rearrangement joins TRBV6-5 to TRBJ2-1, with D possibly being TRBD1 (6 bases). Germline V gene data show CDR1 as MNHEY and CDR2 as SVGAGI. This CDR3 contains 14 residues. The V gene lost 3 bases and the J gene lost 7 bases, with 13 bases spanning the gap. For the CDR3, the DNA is TGTGCCAGCAGTTATGCTGGGGGCATGAATGAGCAGTTCTTC. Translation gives CASSYAGGMNEQFF.

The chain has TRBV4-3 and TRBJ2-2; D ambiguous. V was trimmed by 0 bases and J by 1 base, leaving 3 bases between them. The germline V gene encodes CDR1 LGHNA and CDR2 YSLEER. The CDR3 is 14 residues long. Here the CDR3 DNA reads TGCGCCAGCAGCCAAGATATGAACACCGGGGAGCTGTTTTTT. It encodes CASSQDMNTGELFF.